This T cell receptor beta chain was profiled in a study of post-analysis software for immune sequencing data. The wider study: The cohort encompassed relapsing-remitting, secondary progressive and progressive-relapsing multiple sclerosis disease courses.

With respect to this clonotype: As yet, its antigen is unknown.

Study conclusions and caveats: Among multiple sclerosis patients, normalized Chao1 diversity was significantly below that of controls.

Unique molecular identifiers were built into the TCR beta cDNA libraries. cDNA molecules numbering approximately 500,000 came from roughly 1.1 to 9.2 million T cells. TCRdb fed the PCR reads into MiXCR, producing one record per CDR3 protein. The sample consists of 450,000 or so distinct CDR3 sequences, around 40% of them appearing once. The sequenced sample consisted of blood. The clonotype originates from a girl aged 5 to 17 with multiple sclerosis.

DNA of the CDR3: TGTGCCAGCAGCCGGGCGCGGACAGGCTATGGCTACACCTTC. Amino acids: CASSRARTGYGYTF. The rearrangement joins TRBV5-6 to TRBJ1-2; 7 bases match TRBD1. Germline CDR1 SGHDT, CDR2 YYEEEE. CDR3 length: 14 amino acids. J was trimmed by 4 bases and V by 4 bases; bases with no gene match: 7.